The source of this TCR beta chain is a study of shared clonotypes between healthy human individuals. Selected positively for CCR7 and CD45RO-negative, naive CD8 cells excluded terminally differentiated effector memory CD45RA+ cells. V trimming: 7 bases; J trimming: 4 bases; junction bases outside the gene matches: 14. CDR1 and CDR2 from the germline V gene are SQVTM and ANQGSEA. The CDR3 sequence is 16 residues long. Repertoires were generated with immunoSEQ multiplex PCR, while TCRdb's copy carries only in-frame clones and drops some. This sample carries hundreds of thousands of clones, just over 95% of them seen once, and the ten largest clones take less than 0.25%.

The receptor was derived from a man in his thirties or forties in good health. The sequenced sample was naive CD8+ T cells sorted from blood. This chain joins TRBV29-1 and TRBJ2-3; TRBD2 aligns across 10 bases. The CDR3 sequence: CSAHPGASGSPDTQYF. In DNA form, the CDR3 reads TGCAGCGCCCACCCTGGGGCTAGCGGGAGTCCAGATACGCAGTATTTT.